Each of the 14 T cell receptor beta chains below was sequenced from the same sample in a study of Ad26.COV2.S vaccination and SARS-CoV-2 variants. As for treatment: some 20 received Ad26.COV2.S at low or high dose, single or two shots; 5 received placebo; per-sample allocation not given. Samples were taken on day 63 after the first vaccine or placebo injection. Profiling relied on immunoSEQ multiplex PCR, and the TCRdb table lists in-frame clones only, not all of them. The table records around 320,000 clones, 85% of them present only once. The sample was peripheral blood, taken in a trial of Ad26.COV2.S vaccine versus placebo. The receptor source for this set is a person aged 18 to 59 who received the Ad26.COV2.S COVID-19 vaccine or a placebo.

The rearrangement joins TRBV6-5 to TRBJ1-3; D is unresolved. The germline V gene encodes CDR1 MNHEY and CDR2 SVGAGI. The V and J ends lost 6 bases and 1 base respectively, with 13 bases between them. There are 15 residues in the CDR3. This chain's CDR3 is CASRAIQGSGNTIYF. In DNA form, the CDR3 reads TGTGCCAGCAGGGCCATACAAGGGTCTGGAAACACCATATATTTT.

CDR3 residues: CASSYSGPGYQETQYF. The DNA of the CDR3 is TGTGCCAGCAGTTACTCAGGTCCAGGGTACCAAGAGACCCAGTACTTC. The V gene is TRBV6-5, the J gene TRBJ2-5, with D maybe TRBD1 (5 bases). CDR3 length: 16 amino acids. Germline V lookup: CDR1 MNHEY, CDR2 SVGAGI. Between the trimmed V and J ends, which lost 0 bases and 0 bases, there was a span of 11 bases.

On this clone itself: In the same sample, other DNA sequences code for this CDR3. The CDR3 reads CASSVEGWGTEAFF. CDR3 nucleotide sequence: TGTGCCAGCAGCGTAGAGGGCTGGGGCACTGAAGCTTTCTTT. The genes are TRBV9 and TRBJ1-1; D gene uncertain. The V end lost 0 bases, the J end lost 4 bases, and 10 bases lay between the germline ends. The germline V gene encodes CDR1 SGDLS and CDR2 YYNGEE. The CDR3 has 14 amino acids. The full variable domain, completed using reference TRBV9 and TRBJ1-1, is DSGVTQTPKHLITATGQRVTLRCSPRSGDLSVYWYQQSLDQGLQFLIQYYNGEERAKGNILERFSAQQFPDLHSELNLSSLELGDSALYFCASSVEGWGTEAFFGQGTRLTVV.

Regarding this clone: This same CDR3 is encoded by further DNA sequences in the sample. The chain is built from TRBV5-1 and TRBJ2-5; D unresolved. Looked up from germline, CDR1 is SGHRS and CDR2 is YFSETQ. The CDR3 loop spans 13 amino acids. V dropped 5 bases and J dropped 2 bases, with 10 bases sitting between them. The CDR3 coding sequence is TGCGCCAGCAGTCTGTCACCACAAGAGACCCAGTACTTC. The encoded protein is CASSLSPQETQYF.

The V and J genes are TRBV3-1 (or the pseudogene TRBV3-2) and TRBJ2-7; tentatively, D is TRBD2 (6 bases). Germline CDR1 reads LGHDT; CDR2 reads YNNKEL (reference sequence). Trimming stripped 0 bases from V and 4 bases from J, with 16 bases between. This CDR3 is built from 16 residues. DNA for the CDR3: TGTGCCAGCAGCCAAGAAGGAGGGGAAGGAGAGTACGAGCAGTACTTC. This gives the protein CASSQEGGEGEYEQYF.

This chain uses TRBV19 with TRBJ1-2; no reliable D call. CDR3 size: 13 residues. Germline V lookup: CDR1 LNHDA, CDR2 SQIVND (reference sequence). Between the trimmed V and J ends, which lost 0 bases and 8 bases, there was a span of 10 bases. CDR3 DNA: TGTGCCAGTAGTATAGAGGGATCGGTCGGCTACACCTTC. Protein sequence: CASSIEGSVGYTF.

The chain recombines TRBV6-5 with TRBJ1-5; tentatively, D is TRBD1 (5 bases). Germline V lookup: CDR1 MNHEY, CDR2 SVGAGI. CDR3 length: 15 residues. V was clipped by 6 bases and J by 4 bases, with 16 bases between them. The CDR3 spells CASSPNTGFNQPQHF. CDR3 in DNA: TGTGCCAGCAGCCCAAATACAGGATTTAATCAGCCCCAGCATTTT.

The CDR3 loop is CASSLVPGSAGELFF. The CDR3, as DNA: TGCGCCAGCAGCTTAGTTCCGGGGAGCGCCGGGGAGCTGTTTTTT. This sequence joins TRBV5-1 and TRBJ2-2, with D possibly TRBD2 on 5 matching bases. From germline, CDR1 is SGHRS and CDR2 YFSETQ. Trimming pared 2 bases from V and 6 bases from J, leaving 14 bases between. There are 15 residues in the CDR3.

The rearrangement links TRBV15 to TRBJ2-4, with 12 bases fitting TRBD2. Germline lookup yields CDR1 LNHNV and CDR2 YYDKDF (reference sequence). The CDR3 sequence is 17 residues long. V dropped 2 bases and J dropped 5; count of bases not matched to a gene: 7. The CDR3 here is CATSRQLRTSGENIQYF. CDR3 DNA sequence: TGTGCCACCAGCAGACAACTCAGGACTAGCGGGGAAAACATTCAGTACTTC.

The chain's CDR3 is CASSQETTGSANYGYTF. CDR3 bases: TGCGCCAGCAGCCAAGAAACCACAGGCTCAGCTAACTATGGCTACACCTTC. The chain employs TRBV4-1 and TRBJ1-2, with D possibly being TRBD1 (5 bases). V shed 0 bases and J shed 0 bases, with 14 bases lying between them. The germline V gene encodes CDR1 MGHRA and CDR2 YSYEKL. The CDR3 spans 17 residues.

This clone came up once. The chain combines TRBV1 with TRBJ2-7; the listed D gene, TRBD2, was not tested against the DNA. TRBV1 is a listed pseudogene. The CDR3 is made up of 13 amino acids. CDR3 bases: TGCACCAGCAGCCAAGATCTGTGTCGGGAGCAGTACTTC. Translated: CTSSQDLCREQYF.

The genes are TRBV2 and TRBJ2-7, with no clear D. CDR1 is SNHLY and CDR2 is FYNNEI in the germline V gene. This CDR3 is built from 14 residues. The ends were cut back, 8 bases at V and 1 base at J, with 15 bases in the middle. The chain's CDR3 is CASQHSGDSYEQYF. CDR3 in DNA: TGTGCCAGCCAACATAGTGGGGATTCCTACGAGCAGTACTTC. The entire variable domain, with the rest obtained from reference TRBV2 and TRBJ2-7, is as follows: EPEVTQTPSHQVTQMGQEVILRCVPISNHLYFYWYRQILGQKVEFLVSFYNNEISEKSEIFDDQFSVERPDGSNFTLKIRSTKLEDSAMYFCASQHSGDSYEQYFGPGTRLTVT.

The chain is built from TRBV5-1 and TRBJ1-4, with 7 bases fitting TRBD1. Per germline, CDR1 SGHRS and CDR2 YFSETQ. This CDR3 has 15 residues. Trimming removed 4 bases from V and 4 bases from J; junction bases left unmatched: 7. The CDR3 DNA follows: TGCGCCAGCAGCACGGGACAGTCTATTAATGAAAAACTGTTTTTT. This codes for CASSTGQSINEKLFF.

The chain combines TRBV6-5 with TRBJ2-5; TRBD2 matches 8 bases. The CDR3 is 15 residues long. Unmatched junction bases numbered 13, after V lost 11 bases and J lost 2 bases. Germline-derived CDR1 and CDR2 are MNHEY and SVGAGI. The CDR3 reads CAATFSGGLQETQYF. The CDR3 nucleotides read TGTGCCGCCACGTTCAGCGGGGGACTTCAAGAGACCCAGTACTTC.